This T cell receptor beta chain appears in the sequencing data of a study of blood T cell repertoires in COVID-19. About the research overall: Sites in the United States, Italy and Spain provided acute and convalescent COVID-19 samples.

Generated by immunoSEQ multiplex PCR, the TCRdb table keeps only in-frame clones and is missing some. The sample records roughly 500,000 clones, approximately 85% being singletons. CDR1 LNHDA and CDR2 SQIVND come from the germline V gene (reference sequence). This CDR3 is built from 15 residues. The V end lost 7 bases, the J end lost 0 bases, and 13 bases lay between the germline ends. Sequenced input: peripheral blood. The chain uses TRBV19 and TRBJ1-3, with D hard to call. The source is a human donor in a cohort sampled during active COVID-19. CDR3 coding DNA: TGTGCCAGTACCGAGACTGGCGACTCTGGAAACACCATATATTTT. Protein product: CASTETGDSGNTIYF.